This T cell receptor beta chain derives from a study of blood T cell repertoires in COVID-19. Study details: From the United States, Italy and Spain came samples of acute and convalescent COVID-19. T cells, B-cell-depleted T cells, or PBMCs supplied cDNA or gDNA.

CDR1 and CDR2 (germline): SGDLS, YYNGEE. This CDR3 is 15 amino acids long. V lost 4 bases and J 1 base, leaving 12 bases between the germline ends. Repertoires were generated with immunoSEQ multiplex PCR, while TCRdb's copy carries only in-frame clones and drops some. This table holds about 190,000 clones, around four fifths found once. The sequence was collected from a woman in her 40s with acute or convalescent COVID-19. Source material: peripheral blood. This chain uses TRBV9 with TRBJ2-1; TRBD2 is a possible D gene (6 bases). The CDR3 is CASSPETSSYNEQFF. The CDR3 DNA sequence: TGTGCCAGCAGCCCGGAGACTAGTTCCTACAATGAGCAGTTCTTC.